Sequencing of this TCR beta chain was carried out in a study of early T cells in non-severe SARS-CoV-2 infection. On the study more broadly: The chains were unpaired, and the sequenced material was bulk RNA from unsorted whole blood. General study findings and limits: Using VDJdb, the matching emphasized anti-spike CD8 responses while missing private and CD4 specificities.

Germline CDR1 reads SEHNR; CDR2 reads FQNEAQ (reference sequence). This CDR3 region has 18 residues. V lost 6 bases, J lost 5 bases, and 28 bases lay in between. This clonotype was found a few times. Antigen: not known. The protocol attached unique molecular identifiers to individual cDNA molecules. One entry per CDR3 protein, called by TCRdb with MiXCR from the 5' RACE reads. The sample records tens of thousands of distinct CDR3 sequences, around an eighth being singletons. The source is an adult who was a healthcare worker with PCR-confirmed SARS-CoV-2 infection or an uninfected control (not recorded which). The rearrangement uses TRBV7-9 and TRBJ2-5; weak D call: TRBD1 (6 bases). Sequences were obtained from whole blood. The CDR3 sequence: CASSSPAPGVGTWETQYF. DNA for the CDR3: TGTGCCAGCAGTTCCCCAGCCCCAGGGGTCGGAACGTGGGAGACCCAGTACTTC. The variable domain in full, completed from reference TRBV7-9 and TRBJ2-5, reads DTGVSQNPRHKITKRGQNVTFRCDPISEHNRLYWYRQTLGQGPEFLTYFQNEAQLEKSRLLSDRFSAERPKGSFSTLEIQRTEQGDSAMYLCASSSPAPGVGTWETQYFGPGTRLLVL.